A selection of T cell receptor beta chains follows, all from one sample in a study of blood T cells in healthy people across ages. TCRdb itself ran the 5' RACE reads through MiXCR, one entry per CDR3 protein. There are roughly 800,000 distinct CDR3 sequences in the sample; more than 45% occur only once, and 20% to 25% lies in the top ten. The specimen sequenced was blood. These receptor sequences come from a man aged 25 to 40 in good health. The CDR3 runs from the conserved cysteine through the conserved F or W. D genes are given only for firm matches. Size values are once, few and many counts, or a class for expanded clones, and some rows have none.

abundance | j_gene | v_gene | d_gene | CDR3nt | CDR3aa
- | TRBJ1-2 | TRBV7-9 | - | TGTGCCAGCACGGGGGTGGATGGCTACACCTTC | CASTGVDGYTF
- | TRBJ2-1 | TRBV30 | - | TGTGCCTGGAGTCCCGGGATACAGAATGAGCAGTTCTTC | CAWSPGIQNEQFF
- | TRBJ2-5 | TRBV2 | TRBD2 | TGTGCCAGAGCCGGGACTAGCGGGAGGGGAGAGACCCAGTACTTC | CARAGTSGRGETQYF
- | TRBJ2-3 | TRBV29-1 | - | TGCAGCGTTGAAGTTTTTAGGAAAGGTCACACAGATACGCAGTATTTT | CSVEVFRKGHTDTQYF
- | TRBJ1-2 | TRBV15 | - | TGTGCCACCAGCAGAGTTGGCGGAACCTTAGGCTACACCTTC | CATSRVGGTLGYTF
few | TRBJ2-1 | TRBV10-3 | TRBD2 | TGTGCCATCAGAGCCACTAGCGGGGGAGTTGTCAATGAGCAGTTCTTC | CAIRATSGGVVNEQFF
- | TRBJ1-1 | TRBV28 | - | TGTGCCAGCAGTTTAGGGAGTTGGACTGAAGCTTTCTTT | CASSLGSWTEAFF
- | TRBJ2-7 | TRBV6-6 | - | TGTGCCAGCAGTTATGATGGTAGATCCGAGCAGTACTTC | CASSYDGRSEQYF
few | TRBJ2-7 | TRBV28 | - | TGTGCCAGCAGTCTTTTCCACCTGACAGGATACGAGCAGTACTTC | CASSLFHLTGYEQYF
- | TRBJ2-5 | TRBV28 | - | TGTGCCAGCAGTTTGGATCTGAAGACCCAGTACTTC | CASSLDLKTQYF
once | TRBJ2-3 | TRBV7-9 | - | TGTGCCAGCAGCTACCCCTTGGATACGCAGTATTTT | CASSYPLDTQYF
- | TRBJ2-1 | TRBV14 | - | TGTGCCAGCAGCCAAGAGGGGCGGAGCAGCGATGAGCAGTTCTTC | CASSQEGRSSDEQFF
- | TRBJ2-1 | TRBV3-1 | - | TGTGCCAGCAGCCTCAGCGGAGGGGGCGCCTACAATGAGCAGTTCTTC | CASSLSGGGAYNEQFF
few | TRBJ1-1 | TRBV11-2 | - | TGTGCCAGCAGCTCCTACGCCGCCCAAGAAGCTTTCTTT | CASSSYAAQEAFF
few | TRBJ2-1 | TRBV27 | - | TGTGCCAGCAGTTTAGTGAGGGGAGGTGAGCAGTTCTTC | CASSLVRGGEQFF
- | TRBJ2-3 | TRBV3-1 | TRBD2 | TGTGCCAGCAGCCAAGTGGATAGCGGGGGCGTGGATACGCAGTATTTT | CASSQVDSGGVDTQYF
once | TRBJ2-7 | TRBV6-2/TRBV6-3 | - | TGTGCCAGCAGCAGCACTCTTTCGACCTACGAGCAGTACTTC | CASSSTLSTYEQYF
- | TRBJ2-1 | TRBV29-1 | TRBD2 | TGCAGCGTTGTTATCGGGTCTAGCGGCCCTTACAATGAGCAGTTCTTC | CSVVIGSSGPYNEQFF
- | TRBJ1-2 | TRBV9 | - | TGTGCCAGCAGCGGAATGGGAGGAGGAGGCTACACCTTC | CASSGMGGGGYTF
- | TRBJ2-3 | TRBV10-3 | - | TGTGCCATCACGGGAAGTCCATACACAGATACGCAGTATTTT | CAITGSPYTDTQYF
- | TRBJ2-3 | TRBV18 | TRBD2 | TGTGCCAGCTCACTCTACGCTAGCGGGGGGATCACAGATACGCAGTATTTT | CASSLYASGGITDTQYF
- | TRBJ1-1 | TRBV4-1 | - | TGCGCCAGCAGCCAATTCTTTCTGGGGGCATTGTGGAACACTGAAGCTTTCTTT | CASSQFFLGALWNTEAFF
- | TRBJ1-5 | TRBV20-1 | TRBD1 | TGCAGTGCTCTGACCGGGACAGGAGAAAGCCAGCCCCAGCATTTT | CSALTGTGESQPQHF
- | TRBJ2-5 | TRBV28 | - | TGTGCCAGCAGTGCTCGGGCCGGGGGTAGCCAAGAGACCCAGTACTTC | CASSARAGGSQETQYF
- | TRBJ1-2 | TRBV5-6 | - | TGTGCCAGCAGCCCGATCTCCGCCGGGGGGATTCTCACCTTCTCCTATGGCTACACCTTC | CASSPISAGGILTFSYGYTF
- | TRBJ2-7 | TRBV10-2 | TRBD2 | TGCGCCAGCAGAACATCCGGGGGGGCCGTCTACGAGCAGTACTTC | CASRTSGGAVYEQYF
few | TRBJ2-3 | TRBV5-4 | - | TGTGCCAGCAGCTGGCGGGCAGGGACCACAGATACGCAGTATTTT | CASSWRAGTTDTQYF
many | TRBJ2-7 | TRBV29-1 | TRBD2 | TGCAGCGCCCTTTGGAGCGGGAGCTCCTACGAGCAGTACTTC | CSALWSGSSYEQYF
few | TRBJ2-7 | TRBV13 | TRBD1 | TGTGCCAGCAGTCTGTTCCGGGACAGGGGTAGGGAGCAGTACTTC | CASSLFRDRGREQYF
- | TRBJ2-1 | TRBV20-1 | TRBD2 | TGCAGGGCTAGAGCAAAAGCGGGAGAACACAATGAGCAGTTCTTC | CRARAKAGEHNEQFF
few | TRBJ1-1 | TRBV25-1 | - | TGTGCCAGCAGTGGACTGACAGGGAACACTGAAGCTTTCTTT | CASSGLTGNTEAFF
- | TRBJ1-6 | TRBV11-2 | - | TGTGCCAGCAGCTCTGGACCGGACTCCTATAATTCACCCCTCCACTTT | CASSSGPDSYNSPLHF
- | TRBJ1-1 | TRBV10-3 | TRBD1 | TGTGCCATCAGTGAGTCGCTACAGGGGGCGGCTGAAGCTTTCTTT | CAISESLQGAAEAFF
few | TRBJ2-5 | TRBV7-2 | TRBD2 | TGTGCCAGCAGCAAGTCGGCTAGCGGGGGGCAAGAGACCCAGTACTTC | CASSKSASGGQETQYF
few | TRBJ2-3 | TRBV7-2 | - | TGTGCCAGCAGCTTAGACTGGACGGGTACGCAGTATTTT | CASSLDWTGTQYF
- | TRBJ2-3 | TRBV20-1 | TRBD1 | TGCAGTGCTCACGACAGGGGGGGCACGGATACGCAGTATTTT | CSAHDRGGTDTQYF
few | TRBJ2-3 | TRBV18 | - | TGTGCCAGCTCACCTAGACTCGCAACAGATACGCAGTATTTT | CASSPRLATDTQYF
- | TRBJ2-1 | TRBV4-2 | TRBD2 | TGTGCCAGCAGCCAAGACACGACTAGCGGAAAGTACTACAATGAGCAGTTCTTC | CASSQDTTSGKYYNEQFF
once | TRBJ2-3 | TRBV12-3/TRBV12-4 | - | TGTGCCAGCAGGTTCTACGGGGGAGATACGCAGTATTTT | CASRFYGGDTQYF
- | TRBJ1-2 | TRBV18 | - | TGTGCCAGCTCACCAAGCGAGATCAGGGTTATTGATGGCTACACCTTC | CASSPSEIRVIDGYTF
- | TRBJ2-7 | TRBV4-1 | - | TGCGCCAGCAGCCAGGAACAGGGAGCCCCTTACAATGAGCAGTACTTC | CASSQEQGAPYNEQYF
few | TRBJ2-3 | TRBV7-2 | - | TGTGCCAGCAGCGTTTGGGGGTTTACTAGCACAGATACGCAGTATTTT | CASSVWGFTSTDTQYF